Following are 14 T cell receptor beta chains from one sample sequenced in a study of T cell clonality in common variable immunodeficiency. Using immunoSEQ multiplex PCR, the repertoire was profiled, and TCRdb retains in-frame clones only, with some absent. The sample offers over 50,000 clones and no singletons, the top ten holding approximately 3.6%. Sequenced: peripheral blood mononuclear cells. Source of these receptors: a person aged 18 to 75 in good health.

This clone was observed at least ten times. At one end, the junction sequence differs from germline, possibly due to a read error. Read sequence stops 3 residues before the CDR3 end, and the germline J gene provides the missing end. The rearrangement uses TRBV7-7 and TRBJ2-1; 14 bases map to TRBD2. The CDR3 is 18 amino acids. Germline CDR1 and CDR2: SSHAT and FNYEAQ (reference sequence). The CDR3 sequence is CASSPRTSGRNRANEQFF. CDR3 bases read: TGTGCTAGCAGCCCAAGGACTAGCGGGAGGAATAGGGCCAATGAG.

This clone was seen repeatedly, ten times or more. CDR3 region: CASSQQASEGTDTQYF. The DNA read from the CDR3 is TGTGCCAGCAGCCAACAGGCTAGCGAGGGCACAGATACG. The gene calls are TRBV4-2 and TRBJ2-3; a weak D match, TRBD2 (6 bases). The read stops 3 residues short of the end of the CDR3; the missing end is completed from the germline J gene. The CDR3 extends over 16 amino acids. Germline lookup yields CDR1 LGHNA and CDR2 YNFKEQ. V was shortened by 2 bases and J by 1 base, with 13 bases between the two germline ends.

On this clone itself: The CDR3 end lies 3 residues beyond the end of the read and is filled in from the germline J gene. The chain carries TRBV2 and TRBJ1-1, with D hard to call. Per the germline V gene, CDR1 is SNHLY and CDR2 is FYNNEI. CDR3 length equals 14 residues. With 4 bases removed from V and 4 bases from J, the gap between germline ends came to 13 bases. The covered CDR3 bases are TGTGCCAGCAGTGTCGGCAGGCTTCCCACTGAA. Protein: CASSVGRLPTE. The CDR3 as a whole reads CASSVGRLPTEAFF.

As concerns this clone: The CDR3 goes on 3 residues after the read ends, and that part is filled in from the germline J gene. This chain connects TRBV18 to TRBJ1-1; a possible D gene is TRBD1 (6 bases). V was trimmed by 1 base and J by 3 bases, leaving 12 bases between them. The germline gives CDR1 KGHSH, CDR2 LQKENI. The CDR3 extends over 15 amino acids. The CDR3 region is CASSPHAGAHTEAFF. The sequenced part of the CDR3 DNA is TGTGCCAGCTCACCACACGCGGGGGCGCACACTGAA.

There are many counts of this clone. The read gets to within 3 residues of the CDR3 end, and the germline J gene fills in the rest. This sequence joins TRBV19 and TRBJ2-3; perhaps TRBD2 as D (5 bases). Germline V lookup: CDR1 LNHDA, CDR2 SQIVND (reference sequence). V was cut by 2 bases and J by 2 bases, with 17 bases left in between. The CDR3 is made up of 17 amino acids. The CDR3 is CASSIIGGGASTDTQYF. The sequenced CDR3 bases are TGTGCCAGTAGTATAATCGGCGGAGGTGCCTCCACAGATACG.

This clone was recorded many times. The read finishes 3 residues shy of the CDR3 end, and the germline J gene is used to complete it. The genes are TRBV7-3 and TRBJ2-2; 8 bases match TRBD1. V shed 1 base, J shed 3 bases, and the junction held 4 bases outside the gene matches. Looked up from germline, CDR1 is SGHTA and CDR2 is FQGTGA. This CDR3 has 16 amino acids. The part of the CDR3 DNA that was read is TGTGCCAGCAGCTTAAGGCAGGGGGCGGACACCGGGGAG. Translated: CASSLRQGADTGE. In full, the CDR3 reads CASSLRQGADTGELFF.

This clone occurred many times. CDR3 DNA (partial): TGTGCCAGCAGTGAAAGTCTAGCGGTCCCTACG. This codes for CASSESLAVPT. The full CDR3 protein reads CASSESLAVPTQYF. This rearrangement joins TRBV6-1 to TRBJ2-3; TRBD2 agrees at 7 bases. The read finishes 3 residues shy of the CDR3 end, and the germline J gene is used to complete it. This CDR3 has 14 residues. Per germline, CDR1 MNHNS and CDR2 SASEGT. V shed 2 bases and J 8 bases; nucleotides not matched to a gene: 7.

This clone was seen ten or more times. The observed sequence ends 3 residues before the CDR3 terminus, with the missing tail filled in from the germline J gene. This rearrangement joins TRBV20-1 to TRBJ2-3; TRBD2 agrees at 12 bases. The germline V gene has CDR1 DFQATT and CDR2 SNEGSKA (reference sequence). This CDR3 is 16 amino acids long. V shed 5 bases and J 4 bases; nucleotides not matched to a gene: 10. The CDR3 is CSASLAGGPWADTQYF. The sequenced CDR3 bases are TGCAGTGCTTCTCTAGCGGGAGGGCCATGGGCAGATACG.

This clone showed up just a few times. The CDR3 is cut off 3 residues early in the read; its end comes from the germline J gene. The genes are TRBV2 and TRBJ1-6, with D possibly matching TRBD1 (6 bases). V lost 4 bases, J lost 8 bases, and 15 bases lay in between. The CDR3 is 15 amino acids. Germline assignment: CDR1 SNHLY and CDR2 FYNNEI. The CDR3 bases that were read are TGTGCCAGCAGTGGACCCAGGGGTGAGGATTCACCC. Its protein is CASSGPRGEDSP. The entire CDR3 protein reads CASSGPRGEDSPLHF.

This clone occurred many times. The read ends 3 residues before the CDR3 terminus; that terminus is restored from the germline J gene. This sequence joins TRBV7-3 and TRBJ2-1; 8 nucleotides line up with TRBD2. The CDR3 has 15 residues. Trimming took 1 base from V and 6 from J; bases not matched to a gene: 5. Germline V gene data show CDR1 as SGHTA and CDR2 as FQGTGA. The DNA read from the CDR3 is TGTGCCAGCAGCTTAAGAGGGACTAGTGGCAATGAG. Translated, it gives CASSLRGTSGNE. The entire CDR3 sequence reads CASSLRGTSGNEQFF.

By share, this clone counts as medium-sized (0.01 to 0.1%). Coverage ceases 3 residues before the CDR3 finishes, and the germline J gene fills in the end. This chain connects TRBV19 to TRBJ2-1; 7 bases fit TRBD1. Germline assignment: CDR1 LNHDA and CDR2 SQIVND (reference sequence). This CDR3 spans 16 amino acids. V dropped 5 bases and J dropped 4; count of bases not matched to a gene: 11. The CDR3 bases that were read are TGTGCCAGTAGTCGTAACCCGGGACAGCTATACAATGAG. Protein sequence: CASSRNPGQLYNE. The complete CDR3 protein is CASSRNPGQLYNEQFF.

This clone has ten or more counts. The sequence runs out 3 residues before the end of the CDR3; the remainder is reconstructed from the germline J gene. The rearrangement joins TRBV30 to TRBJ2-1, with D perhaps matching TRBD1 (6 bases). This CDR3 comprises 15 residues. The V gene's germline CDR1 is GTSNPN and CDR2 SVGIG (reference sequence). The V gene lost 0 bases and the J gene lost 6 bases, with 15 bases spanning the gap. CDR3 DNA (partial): TGTGCCTGGAGTGTACTCAGGGGTATTCTCAATGAG. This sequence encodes CAWSVLRGILNE. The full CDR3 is CAWSVLRGILNEQFF.

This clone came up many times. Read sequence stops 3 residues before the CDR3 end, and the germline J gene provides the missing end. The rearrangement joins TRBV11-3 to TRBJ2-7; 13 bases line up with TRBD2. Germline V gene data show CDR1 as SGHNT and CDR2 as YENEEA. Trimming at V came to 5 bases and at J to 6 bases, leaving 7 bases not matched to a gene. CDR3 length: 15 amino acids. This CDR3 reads CASSAGLAGVSEQYF. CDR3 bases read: TGTGCCAGCAGCGCCGGACTAGCGGGGGTCTCCGAG.

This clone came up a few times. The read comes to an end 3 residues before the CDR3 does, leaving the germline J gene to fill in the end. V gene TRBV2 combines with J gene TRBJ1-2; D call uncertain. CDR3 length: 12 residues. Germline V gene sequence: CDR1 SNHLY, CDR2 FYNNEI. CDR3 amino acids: CASSEAGLGYTF. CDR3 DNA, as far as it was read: TGTGCCAGCAGTGAAGCAGGCTTAGGC.